The 30 T cell receptor beta chains below come from one sample, sequenced in a study of blood T cell repertoires in COVID-19. Assay used: immunoSEQ multiplex PCR; TCRdb lists only in-frame clones, some missing. The sample holds about 380,000 clones; more than 80% are singletons and the top ten take roughly 1.2%. The source material was peripheral blood. Every receptor here comes from a man in his forties with acute or convalescent COVID-19.

The CDR3 loop reads CASGDRDKEETQYF. As DNA, the CDR3 is TGTGCCAGCGGCGACCGGGACAAGGAAGAGACCCAGTACTTC. The rearrangement joins TRBV27 to TRBJ2-5; D may be TRBD1 (6 bases). Trimming left V 8 bases short and J 3 bases short, with 16 bases between. The CDR3 length is 14 residues. CDR1 and CDR2 (germline): MNHEY, SMNVEV (reference sequence).

V gene TRBV7-9 combines with J gene TRBJ1-1, with 7 bases that match TRBD1. With 5 bases clipped from V and 6 bases from J, the junction kept 9 bases outside the gene matches. This CDR3 spans 14 amino acids. Germline V gives CDR1 SEHNR, CDR2 FQNEAQ (reference sequence). The CDR3 sequence: CASSPNRGGAEAFF. Written as DNA, the CDR3 is TGTGCCAGCAGCCCAAACAGGGGCGGCGCTGAAGCTTTCTTT.

The chain combines TRBV28 with TRBJ1-5; the D is unclear. Per germline, CDR1 MDHEN and CDR2 SYDVKM. The CDR3 sequence is 14 residues long. V was cut by 3 bases and J by 0 bases, with 6 bases left in between. CDR3 coding DNA: TGTGCCAGCAGTTTGGTCTATAGCAATCAGCCCCAGCATTTT. Protein sequence: CASSLVYSNQPQHF.

The chain links TRBV30 to TRBJ1-1; 8 bases are shared with TRBD1. Germline values: CDR1 GTSNPN, CDR2 SVGIG (reference sequence). The CDR3 covers 16 residues. Trimming took 0 bases from V and 0 from J; bases not matched to a gene: 6. The DNA for the CDR3 is TGTGCCTGGAGTGTGGGGCAGGGGGCCGTGAACACTGAAGCTTTCTTT. Its protein product is CAWSVGQGAVNTEAFF.

This rearrangement joins TRBV18 to TRBJ2-5; D call uncertain. CDR1 and CDR2 (germline): KGHSH, LQKENI. The CDR3 consists of 12 residues. The V and J ends lost 3 bases and 0 bases respectively, with 2 bases between them. The CDR3 loop reads CASSPDQETQYF. CDR3 in DNA: TGTGCCAGCTCACCCGACCAAGAGACCCAGTACTTC.

The genes are TRBV5-4 and TRBJ2-2, with 8 bases identical to TRBD1. J gave up 6 bases and V 0 bases, and 4 bases lay outside the gene matches. Germline loops: CDR1 SGHNT, CDR2 YYREEE (reference sequence). This CDR3 is 15 amino acids long. CDR3 loop: CASSLDPRGPGELFF. CDR3 DNA: TGTGCCAGCAGCTTGGACCCCAGGGGGCCCGGGGAGCTGTTTTTT.

CDR3 nucleotide sequence: TGTGCCAGCAGCCAACAGGGGGATAGCTCGGGAAACACCATATATTTT. Protein: CASSQQGDSSGNTIYF. The V gene is TRBV3-1 (or the pseudogene TRBV3-2), the J gene TRBJ1-3, with 7 bases aligning to TRBD1. The V gene's germline CDR1 is LGHDT and CDR2 YNNKEL (reference sequence). The CDR3 consists of 16 residues. V lost 2 bases to trimming and J lost 4 bases; unmatched junction nucleotides: 8.

The chain combines TRBV19 with TRBJ2-3; 7 nucleotides match TRBD1. V gave up 4 bases and J gave up 4 bases; unmatched junction bases: 11. Per germline, CDR1 LNHDA and CDR2 SQIVND (reference sequence). The CDR3 is made up of 16 amino acids. The CDR3 DNA reads TGTGCCAGTAGTAAGGGGGCCAGAGGTAACGCAGATACGCAGTATTTT. Its protein product is CASSKGARGNADTQYF.

The CDR3 bases are TGTGCCAGCAGCCAAGTAGGGCGGGAGCCGGGCGAGCAGTACTTC. Encoded protein: CASSQVGREPGEQYF. The rearrangement uses TRBV14 and TRBJ2-7; 7 bases are a match to TRBD2. CDR1 is SGHDN, CDR2 FVKESK, per germline. CDR3 length: 15 residues. J lost 6 bases, V lost 1 base, and 9 bases had no gene match.

This clone was found once. The V gene is TRBV5-6, the J gene TRBJ2-1; D might be TRBD2 (6 bases). In germline, CDR1 is SGHDT, CDR2 YYEEEE. CDR3 length equals 13 residues. Trimming removed 0 bases at V and 12 bases at J, with 13 bases between. The CDR3 protein is CASSLDRGRSQFF. The CDR3 DNA sequence: TGTGCCAGCAGCTTGGATCGGGGGAGGTCGCAGTTCTTC.

The V call is TRBV19, the J call TRBJ1-5, with 12 bases aligning to TRBD1. This CDR3 contains 13 residues. Germline loops: CDR1 LNHDA, CDR2 SQIVND (reference sequence). V shed 8 bases, J shed 7 bases, and the junction held 3 bases outside the gene matches. The DNA of the CDR3 is TGTGCCAGTGCCGGGACAGGGGGCCAGCCCCAGCATTTT. It translates to CASAGTGGQPQHF.

The chain recombines TRBV27 with TRBJ2-1, with TRBD2 as a possible D gene (6 bases). Trimming cost V 9 bases and J 5 bases, with 26 bases left between them. Germline loops: CDR1 MNHEY, CDR2 SMNVEV (reference sequence). The CDR3 is made up of 17 amino acids. This chain's CDR3 is CASKPLAYRESNNEQFF. In DNA form, the CDR3 reads TGTGCCAGTAAACCACTAGCATACCGGGAGTCCAACAATGAGCAGTTCTTC.

V usage is TRBV5-4 and J usage is TRBJ1-1, with TRBD1 as a possible D gene (5 bases). Germline V CDR1 and CDR2: SGHNT, YYREEE (reference sequence). Trimming stripped 3 bases from V and 6 bases from J, with 15 bases between. The CDR3 spans 14 residues. CDR3: CASSWGRGDSEAFF. The CDR3 coding sequence is TGTGCCAGCAGCTGGGGACGGGGGGATTCTGAAGCTTTCTTT.

The V and J genes are TRBV19 and TRBJ1-5, with D unclear. Germline CDR1 and CDR2: LNHDA and SQIVND (reference sequence). V gave up 3 bases and J gave up 3 bases, with 12 bases separating them. This CDR3 is built from 15 residues. The CDR3 region has the DNA TGTGCCAGTAGTATGTACTCGGGAGACAATCAGCCCCAGCATTTT. It codes for CASSMYSGDNQPQHF.

CDR3 nucleotide sequence: TGTGCCAGCAGTTCCGACAGGGCCTGGGAGCAGTACTTC. It codes for CASSSDRAWEQYF. The chain employs TRBV5-4 and TRBJ2-7, with 7 bases that match TRBD1. This CDR3 spans 13 amino acids. Losses at the gene ends were 5 bases for V and 7 bases for J; bases not matched to a gene: 9. Germline lookup yields CDR1 SGHNT and CDR2 YYREEE (reference sequence).

The chain joins TRBV5-1 to TRBJ2-5, with TRBD1 matching 7 bases. The CDR3 spans 18 residues. Germline-derived CDR1 and CDR2 are SGHRS and YFSETQ. V shed 4 bases, J shed 0 bases, and the junction held 15 bases outside the gene matches. CDR3 coding DNA: TGCGCCAGCAGCGCTGGGGGCTTCTTAGGACAGGACCAAGAGACCCAGTACTTC. It encodes CASSAGGFLGQDQETQYF.

This chain joins TRBV4-2 and TRBJ1-1; weak D call: TRBD1 (6 bases). V gave up 4 bases and J gave up 7 bases, with 13 bases separating them. CDR1 and CDR2 (germline): LGHNA, YNFKEQ. The CDR3 contains 13 residues. The CDR3 DNA follows: TGTGCCAGCAGCCCAGGACAGACCTATGAAGCTTTCTTT. This codes for CASSPGQTYEAFF.

This rearrangement joins TRBV28 to TRBJ1-6; D possibly corresponds to TRBD1 (5 bases). CDR3 length: 18 amino acids. Looked up from germline, CDR1 is MDHEN and CDR2 is SYDVKM. V lost 4 bases, J lost 6 bases, and 22 bases lay in between. CDR3 loop: CASSSRRQSGTSNSPLHF. As DNA, the CDR3 is TGTGCCAGCAGTTCACGCAGACAGTCTGGAACGAGTAATTCACCCCTCCACTTT.

The J gene is TRBJ1-3, the V gene TRBV19; weak D call: TRBD1 (6 bases). The CDR3 length is 15 residues. Germline values: CDR1 LNHDA, CDR2 SQIVND (reference sequence). V was pared by 3 bases and J by 5 bases, with 14 bases between. CDR3 amino acids: CASSMPGQIRNTIYF. The CDR3, as DNA: TGTGCCAGTAGTATGCCCGGACAGATACGAAACACCATATATTTT.

The chain uses TRBV29-1 and TRBJ2-7, with D possibly being TRBD1 (6 bases). The V end was cut by 3 bases, the J end by 6 bases, with 15 bases between. CDR1 is SQVTM, CDR2 ANQGSEA, per germline. The CDR3 is 13 residues long. The CDR3 sequence: CSVETGEGGEQYF. CDR3 nucleotides: TGCAGCGTTGAGACAGGAGAAGGTGGCGAGCAGTACTTC.

This clone was seen only a few times. The V and J genes are TRBV7-9 and TRBJ2-5; TRBD1 matches at 7 bases. The germline CDR1 and CDR2 sequences are SEHNR and FQNEAQ (reference sequence). The J segment lost 1 base and the V segment lost 5 bases, leaving 13 bases of the junction unmatched. This CDR3 has 17 amino acids. CDR3 in DNA: TGTGCCAGCAGCACAAAACCGGGACAGCGAACCCAAGAGACCCAGTACTTC. Translated: CASSTKPGQRTQETQYF.

This sequence joins TRBV30 and TRBJ1-2, with D possibly being TRBD1 (6 bases). The germline V and J ends were trimmed by 4 bases and 3 bases, with 18 bases remaining between them. The V gene's germline CDR1 is GTSNPN and CDR2 SVGIG (reference sequence). The CDR3 length is 15 residues. CDR3 region: CAWTNPPEGDYGYTF. In nucleotides, the CDR3 is TGTGCCTGGACCAATCCCCCTGAGGGGGACTATGGCTACACCTTC. Variable domain in full (rest from reference TRBV30 and TRBJ1-2): SQTIHQWPATLVQPVGSPLSLECTVEGTSNPNLYWYRQAAGRGLQLLFYSVGIGQISSEVPQNLSASRPQDRQFILSSKKLLLSDSGFYLCAWTNPPEGDYGYTFGSGTRLTVV.

This clone came up once. The rearrangement links TRBV10-3 to TRBJ1-5; no firm D call. Germline V gives CDR1 ENHRY, CDR2 SYGVKD. Trimming stripped 2 bases from V and 1 base from J, with 9 bases between. The CDR3 is made up of 15 amino acids. CDR3 DNA sequence: TGTGCCATCAGTGAGAGGGAGATGAGCAATCAGCCCCAGCATTTT. This sequence encodes CAISEREMSNQPQHF.

The CDR3 reads CASSFAAGKKAFF. CDR3 DNA: TGTGCCAGCAGTTTTGCGGCAGGGAAGAAAGCTTTCTTT. The V call is TRBV27, the J call TRBJ1-1, with a possible D match to TRBD1 (5 bases). CDR1 MNHEY and CDR2 SMNVEV come from the germline V gene (reference sequence). CDR3 length: 13 residues. The ends were cut back, 3 bases at V and 9 bases at J, with 14 bases in the middle.

V gene TRBV5-4 combines with J gene TRBJ1-6, with D possibly TRBD1 on 6 matching bases. Deletions cut 0 bases from V and 9 bases from J, with 16 bases between. The CDR3 has 16 amino acids. Germline CDR1 SGHNT, CDR2 YYREEE (reference sequence). The CDR3 DNA reads TGTGCCAGCAGCTTGGACCGGGACACGAGTATTTCACCCCTCCACTTT. Its translation: CASSLDRDTSISPLHF.

This chain joins TRBV21-1 and TRBJ1-4; the table's D call TRBD1 went unverified against the DNA. TRBV21-1 is assigned pseudogene status. This CDR3 is built from 14 residues. In DNA form, the CDR3 reads TGTGCCAGCAGCTCCCAGGCAACTAATGAAAAACTGTTTTTT. As protein: CASSSQATNEKLFF.

With regard to this clone: The same CDR3 is also encoded by other DNA sequences in this sample. V gene TRBV6-5 combines with J gene TRBJ2-6; tentatively, D is TRBD1 (5 bases). Between the trimmed V and J ends, which lost 4 bases and 0 bases, there was a span of 7 bases. The germline V gene encodes CDR1 MNHEY and CDR2 SVGAGI. The CDR3 spans 15 residues. The CDR3 DNA reads as TGTGCCAGCAGTTTACAGGTCTCTGGGGCCAACGTCCTGACTTTC. This translates into CASSLQVSGANVLTF.

This rearrangement joins TRBV6-6 to TRBJ1-2, with TRBD1 as a possible D gene (6 bases). CDR3 length: 14 residues. V dropped 5 bases and J dropped 4 bases, with 14 bases sitting between them. Germline loops: CDR1 MNHNY, CDR2 SVGAGI (reference sequence). The CDR3 DNA follows: TGTGCCAGCAGTCTATCCCAGGGGCCCTATGGCTACACCTTC. As protein: CASSLSQGPYGYTF.

This clone was picked up a small number of times. This rearrangement joins TRBV11-2 to TRBJ2-3; 8 positions match TRBD1. The germline gives CDR1 SGHAT, CDR2 FQNNGV. The junction had 2 bases not matched to a gene; V was cut back by 1 base and J by 2 bases. This CDR3 contains 15 residues. CDR3 coding DNA: TGTGCCAGCAGCTTAGGACAGGGGACCACAGATACGCAGTATTTT. Protein: CASSLGQGTTDTQYF.

The chain combines TRBV19 with TRBJ1-5; D unresolved. The CDR3 is 14 amino acids. Germline CDR1 LNHDA, CDR2 SQIVND (reference sequence). Trimming took off 3 bases at V and 3 bases at J, with 9 bases between the two ends. In nucleotides, the CDR3 is TGTGCCAGTAGTATTCACGGGATCAATCAGCCCCAGCATTTT. Translation gives CASSIHGINQPQHF.